These 18 T cell receptor beta chains share one sample of origin, sequenced in a study of cytotoxic CD8 clonotypes in ibrutinib-treated CLL. Data came from immunoSEQ multiplex PCR; TCRdb stores just in-frame clones and leaves some out. The repertoire holds 160,000 or so clones, with 81% as singletons. The sequencing here drew on PBMCs, taken after 12 months of ibrutinib treatment. These receptors all stem from a human donor with chronic lymphocytic leukemia.

The J gene is TRBJ1-4, the V gene TRBV5-5; TRBD1 is a possible D gene (6 bases). The CDR3 is 15 amino acids. CDR1 and CDR2 from the germline V gene are SGHKS and YYEKEE (reference sequence). Trimming took 4 bases from V and 4 from J, leaving 14 bases between them. For the CDR3, the DNA is TGTGCCAGCAGCCCAAGGACAGAAATTAATGAAAAACTGTTTTTT. It codes for CASSPRTEINEKLFF.

The chain combines TRBV28 with TRBJ1-4; D gene unclear. V shed 5 bases and J shed 2 bases, with 9 bases lying between them. The CDR3 has 14 amino acids. CDR1 is MDHEN, CDR2 SYDVKM, per germline. CDR3 protein: CASSPGGTNEKLFF. CDR3 DNA: TGTGCCAGCAGTCCGGGTGGTACTAATGAAAAACTGTTTTTT.

The rearrangement joins TRBV7-3 to TRBJ1-2; no clear D gene. V was clipped by 1 base and J by 4 bases, with 13 bases between them. The CDR3 runs 15 residues. The germline gives CDR1 SGHTA, CDR2 FQGTGA. In DNA, the CDR3 is TGTGCCAGCAGCTTAATGGCTGGGGATGGCTATGGCTACACCTTC. Its protein product is CASSLMAGDGYGYTF.

The V gene is TRBV7-6, the J gene TRBJ2-3; D may be TRBD2 (5 bases). CDR1 is SGHVS, CDR2 FNYEAQ, per germline. The CDR3 loop spans 14 amino acids. The V and J ends lost 1 base and 6 bases respectively, with 11 bases between them. DNA of the CDR3: TGTGCCAGCAGCTTAGGGCCGGAGGCGGATACGCAGTATTTT. Its translation is CASSLGPEADTQYF.

The chain is built from TRBV7-8 and TRBJ2-7; the match to TRBD2 covers 8 bases. Trimming removed 10 bases from V and 6 bases from J; junction bases left unmatched: 8. CDR1 and CDR2 (germline): SGHVS, FQNEAQ. The CDR3 sequence is 12 residues long. The CDR3 bases are TGTGCCACCCGGGGGGGAAGGCGCGAGCAGTACTTC. Residues: CATRGGRREQYF.

The chain joins TRBV15 to TRBJ2-2; 11 positions match TRBD2. Trimming removed 6 bases from V and 7 bases from J; junction bases left unmatched: 4. This CDR3 has 14 amino acids. Germline V gives CDR1 LNHNV, CDR2 YYDKDF (reference sequence). In DNA form, the CDR3 reads TGTGCCACCAGTCTACTAGCGGGGGACGGGGAGCTGTTTTTT. This translates into CATSLLAGDGELFF. The complete variable domain, with remaining parts taken from reference TRBV15 and TRBJ2-2, reads DAMVIQNPRYQVTQFGKPVTLSCSQTLNHNVMYWYQQKSSQAPKLLFHYYDKDFNNEADTPDNFQSRRPNTSFCFLDIRSPGLGDTAMYLCATSLLAGDGELFFGEGSRLTVL.

The rearrangement uses TRBV7-2 and TRBJ2-1; D gene ambiguous. This CDR3 has 12 amino acids. Trimming shortened V by 3 bases and J by 10 bases, and 10 bases separated the two germline ends. Per germline, CDR1 SGHTA and CDR2 FQGNSA. DNA for the CDR3: TGTGCCAGCAGCTTTGGTGGTAGGGAGCAGTTCTTC. It yields the protein CASSFGGREQFF.

The chain links TRBV4-2 to TRBJ1-4; D uncertain. From germline, CDR1 is LGHNA and CDR2 YNFKEQ. V shed 0 bases and J shed 5 bases, with 7 bases lying between them. The CDR3 runs 14 residues. The DNA of the CDR3 is TGTGCCAGCAGCCAAGATTCCTGGAATGAAAAACTGTTTTTT. Its protein is CASSQDSWNEKLFF.

The V and J genes are TRBV27 and TRBJ2-2; 7 bases agree with TRBD1. V lost 3 bases, J lost 3 bases, and 1 base stayed unmatched. This CDR3 spans 14 amino acids. Germline lookup yields CDR1 MNHEY and CDR2 SMNVEV (reference sequence). CDR3 sequence reads: CASSFGTDTGELFF. Written as DNA, the CDR3 is TGTGCCAGCAGTTTCGGGACAGACACCGGGGAGCTGTTTTTT.

V and J are TRBV9 and TRBJ2-3; 7 bases are shared with TRBD1. The CDR3 runs to 16 residues. J was trimmed by 4 bases and V by 0 bases; bases with no gene match: 8. Germline V gives CDR1 SGDLS, CDR2 YYNGEE. As DNA, the CDR3 is TGTGCCAGCAGCGTAGTAGAGGGGGCCGCGGCAGATACGCAGTATTTT. This translates into CASSVVEGAAADTQYF.

This clone is judged medium-sized. This chain uses TRBV27 with TRBJ2-7; D is perhaps TRBD1 (6 bases). Trimming took off 6 bases at V and 9 bases at J, with 21 bases between the two ends. Germline CDR1 MNHEY, CDR2 SMNVEV (reference sequence). CDR3 size: 14 residues. The CDR3 DNA sequence: TGTGCCAGCAGAACAGGGTCGGGAAATAGTGGGCAGTACTTC. Protein sequence: CASRTGSGNSGQYF.

V is TRBV27 and J is TRBJ2-7, with TRBD1 matching over 9 bases. CDR1 is MNHEY, CDR2 SMNVEV, per germline (reference sequence). The CDR3 spans 14 residues. V trimming: 3 bases; J trimming: 5 bases; junction bases outside the gene matches: 5. In DNA, the CDR3 is TGTGCCAGCAGTTTTTGGGACAGGGTCCACGAGCAGTACTTC. Translating it yields CASSFWDRVHEQYF.

In this sample, this clone turned up once. CDR3 loop: CASSEGRGTGTQETQYF. Here the CDR3 DNA reads TGTGCCAGCAGCGAAGGAAGGGGGACAGGAACCCAAGAGACCCAGTACTTC. The genes are TRBV9 and TRBJ2-5; 8 nucleotides agree with TRBD1. Unmatched junction bases numbered 11, after V lost 3 bases and J lost 1 base. This CDR3 has 17 amino acids. Germline-derived CDR1 and CDR2 are SGDLS and YYNGEE.

The DNA of the CDR3 is TGTGCCAGCTCACGACCCAATGAAAAACTGTTTTTT. Residues: CASSRPNEKLFF. The J gene is TRBJ1-4, the V gene TRBV28; D uncertain. The germline CDR1 and CDR2 sequences are MDHEN and SYDVKM. Between the trimmed V and J ends, which lost 8 bases and 5 bases, there was a span of 9 bases. This CDR3 region has 12 residues.

The CDR3 region has the DNA TGTGCCAGCAGCCAGGGGGCGGCTGGAAACACCATATATTTT. Its translation: CASSQGAAGNTIYF. The chain couples TRBV28 to TRBJ1-3, with TRBD1 identical over 8 bases. The V gene end was trimmed by 6 bases and the J gene end by 2 bases; junction bases not matched to a gene: 3. The germline gives CDR1 MDHEN, CDR2 SYDVKM. The CDR3 length is 14 residues.

The DNA for the CDR3 is TGTGCCAGCAGGCCGACTAGCGTCGGGGAGCTGTTTTTT. Protein: CASRPTSVGELFF. V is TRBV7-2 and J is TRBJ2-2, with 8 bases that match TRBD2. Germline values: CDR1 SGHTA, CDR2 FQGNSA. The CDR3 is 13 amino acids. V trimming: 6 bases; J trimming: 7 bases; junction bases outside the gene matches: 4.

CDR3 region: CASSFTGWSVTQYF. CDR3 nucleotides: TGTGCCAGCAGCTTCACGGGATGGAGTGTGACCCAGTACTTC. The chain uses TRBV7-2 and TRBJ2-5; D is perhaps TRBD2 (5 bases). The V end was cut by 3 bases, the J end by 7 bases, with 15 bases between. The CDR3 consists of 14 residues. CDR1 and CDR2 from the germline V gene are SGHTA and FQGNSA.

The chain carries TRBV28 and TRBJ2-5, with D hard to call. V was pared by 6 bases and J by 0 bases, with 11 bases between. Germline values: CDR1 MDHEN, CDR2 SYDVKM. The CDR3 totals 14 residues. CDR3 sequence: CASSPTTYQETQYF. CDR3 sequence (DNA): TGTGCCAGCAGCCCCACGACGTACCAAGAGACCCAGTACTTC.